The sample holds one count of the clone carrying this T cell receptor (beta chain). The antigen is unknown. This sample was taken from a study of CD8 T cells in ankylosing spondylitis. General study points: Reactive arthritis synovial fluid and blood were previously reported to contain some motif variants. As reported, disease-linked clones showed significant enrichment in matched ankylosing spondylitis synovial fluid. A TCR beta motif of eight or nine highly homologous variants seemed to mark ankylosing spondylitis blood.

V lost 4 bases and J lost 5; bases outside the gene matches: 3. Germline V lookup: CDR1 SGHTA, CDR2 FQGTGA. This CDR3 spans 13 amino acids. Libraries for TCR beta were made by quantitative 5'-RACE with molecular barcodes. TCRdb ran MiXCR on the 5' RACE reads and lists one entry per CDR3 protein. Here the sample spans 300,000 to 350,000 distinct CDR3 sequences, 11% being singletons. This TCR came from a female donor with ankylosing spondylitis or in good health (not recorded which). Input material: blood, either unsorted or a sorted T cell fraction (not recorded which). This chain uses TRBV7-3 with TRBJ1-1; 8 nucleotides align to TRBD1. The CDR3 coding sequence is TGTGCCAGCAGCTCGGACAGGGAGACTGAAGCTTTCTTT. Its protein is CASSSDRETEAFF. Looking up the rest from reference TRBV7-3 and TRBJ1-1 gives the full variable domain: GAGVSQTPSNKVTEKGKYVELRCDPISGHTALYWYRQSLGQGPEFLIYFQGTGAADDSGLPNDRFFAVRPEGSVSTLKIQRTERGDSAVYLCASSSDRETEAFFGQGTRLTVV.